The next 30 T cell receptor beta chains were all read from a single sample in a study of neurological immune-mediated disorders. TCRdb re-analysed the 5' RACE reads in MiXCR, keeping a single row per CDR3 protein. The sample includes about 38,000 distinct CDR3 sequences, roughly 4.8% of them seen just once. Sequencing input: CD4+ T cells from blood. Receptor source: a man in his late teens or twenties in good health.

This clonotype was seen repeatedly, ten times or more. The chain recombines TRBV7-2 with TRBJ1-4; D is unclear. CDR3 length equals 16 residues. Germline CDR1 and CDR2: SGHTA and FQGNSA. Between the trimmed V and J ends, which lost 1 base and 0 bases, there was a span of 9 bases. In nucleotides, the CDR3 is TGTGCCAGCAGCTTAGAGGGTTTTGCAACTAATGAAAAACTGTTTTTT. Residues: CASSLEGFATNEKLFF.

This clonotype was seen repeatedly, ten times or more. The chain is built from TRBV20-1 and TRBJ1-3; D is undetermined. Trimming pared 6 bases from V and 0 bases from J, leaving 12 bases between. The CDR3 is 14 amino acids. Germline V gene lookup returns CDR1 DFQATT and CDR2 SNEGSKA (reference sequence). The CDR3 sequence is CSAPSGGSGNTIYF. CDR3 sequence (DNA): TGCAGTGCCCCCTCGGGTGGCTCTGGAAACACCATATATTTT.

This clonotype is medium-sized. The V call is TRBV20-1, the J call TRBJ2-3, with a possible D match to TRBD1 (6 bases). V lost 2 bases and J 5 bases, leaving 11 bases between the germline ends. In germline, CDR1 is DFQATT, CDR2 SNEGSKA (reference sequence). The CDR3 is 13 residues long. DNA of the CDR3: TGCAGTGCTAGACGACAGGTCGGAGATACGCAGTATTTT. It yields the protein CSARRQVGDTQYF.

This clonotype showed up many times. The chain has TRBV3-1 and TRBJ2-2; perhaps TRBD1 as D (5 bases). Germline V gene lookup returns CDR1 LGHDT and CDR2 YNNKEL (reference sequence). The CDR3 totals 16 residues. Trimming removed 1 base from V and 3 bases from J, with 12 bases in between. CDR3: CASSQAKGVDTGELFF. The CDR3 DNA reads as TGTGCCAGCAGCCAAGCCAAAGGGGTGGACACCGGGGAGCTGTTTTTT.

The sample holds many counts of this clonotype. This chain uses TRBV20-1 with TRBJ2-1; the match to TRBD2 covers 11 bases. The length of the CDR3 is 15 residues. CDR1 and CDR2 (germline): DFQATT, SNEGSKA (reference sequence). Trimming took 0 bases from V and 6 from J; bases not matched to a gene: 4. CDR3 protein: CSARDTLAGGNEQFF. In nucleotides, the CDR3 is TGCAGTGCTAGAGATACCCTAGCGGGGGGCAATGAGCAGTTCTTC.

Many counts were recorded for this clonotype. This chain joins TRBV5-1 and TRBJ2-7; D is uncertain. V gave up 2 bases and J gave up 9 bases, with 18 bases separating them. CDR3 length: 14 residues. The V gene's germline CDR1 is SGHRS and CDR2 YFSETQ. CDR3 region: CASSFDDPTVRQYF. In DNA form, the CDR3 reads TGCGCCAGCAGCTTTGACGATCCCACGGTCCGGCAGTACTTC.

This clonotype was observed many times. The chain joins TRBV20-1 to TRBJ1-1; 10 nucleotides line up with TRBD1. Germline V gene lookup returns CDR1 DFQATT and CDR2 SNEGSKA (reference sequence). V dropped 5 bases and J dropped 4; count of bases not matched to a gene: 13. The CDR3 loop spans 16 amino acids. Here the CDR3 reads CSAYPGQGRYGTEAFF. The CDR3 DNA reads TGCAGTGCTTACCCGGGACAGGGGAGGTATGGCACTGAAGCTTTCTTT.

This clonotype was counted many times. Here the CDR3 DNA reads TGTGCCAGCAGCTTCTCAGGGGTGGGCAATTCACCCCTCCACTTT. Encoded protein: CASSFSGVGNSPLHF. The gene calls are TRBV7-2 and TRBJ1-6, with a weak D call TRBD1 (6 bases). The CDR3 is 15 amino acids. Germline V CDR1 and CDR2: SGHTA, FQGNSA. The ends were cut back, 3 bases at V and 7 bases at J, with 13 bases in the middle.

At least ten counts were recorded for this clonotype. The chain uses TRBV27 and TRBJ1-5; no firm D call. The V end lost 5 bases, the J end lost 5 bases, and 10 bases lay between the germline ends. CDR1 and CDR2 from the germline V gene are MNHEY and SMNVEV (reference sequence). The CDR3 is made up of 13 amino acids. CDR3 bases: TGTGCCAGCAGTCCAAAGGACGATCAGCCCCAGCATTTT. Protein sequence: CASSPKDDQPQHF.

This clonotype has a count of ten or more. J is TRBJ1-4 and V is TRBV20-1; 10 bases agree with TRBD1. CDR3 length equals 13 residues. The V segment lost 5 bases and the J segment 6 bases; nucleotides outside the gene matches: 3. The V gene's germline CDR1 is DFQATT and CDR2 SNEGSKA (reference sequence). The CDR3 region has the DNA TGCAGTGCTGACAGGGGGCTTCATGAAAAACTGTTTTTT. As protein: CSADRGLHEKLFF.

This clonotype came up many times. This rearrangement joins TRBV5-1 to TRBJ2-2; a possible D gene is TRBD2 (6 bases). This CDR3 contains 14 residues. Germline values: CDR1 SGHRS, CDR2 YFSETQ. Trimming took off 4 bases at V and 6 bases at J, with 13 bases between the two ends. In DNA form, the CDR3 reads TGCGCCAGCAGCGGGGGACTTTATCCCGGGGAGCTGTTTTTT. Protein sequence: CASSGGLYPGELFF.

This clonotype was recorded many times. The gene calls are TRBV5-1 and TRBJ2-2, with 8 bases lining up with TRBD2. Germline V gene sequence: CDR1 SGHRS, CDR2 YFSETQ. Trimming cost V 4 bases and J 4 bases; bases outside gene matches: 6. The CDR3 extends over 15 amino acids. The CDR3 DNA is TGCGCCAGCAGCCTGCGGGGGGCCGGCACCGGGGAGCTGTTTTTT. As protein: CASSLRGAGTGELFF.

This clonotype was detected ten times or more. The junction departs from germline at one end; a sequencing error may be responsible. This rearrangement joins TRBV5-1 to TRBJ2-6; D gene uncertain. Germline CDR1 reads SGHRS; CDR2 reads YFSETQ. There are 14 residues in the CDR3. CDR3 nucleotide sequence: TGCGCCAGCAGCCAATACTCTGGGTCCAACGTCCTGACTTTC. Amino acid sequence: CASSQYSGSNVLTF.

This clonotype was seen ten or more times. The chain links TRBV2 to TRBJ1-2; 7 nucleotides line up with TRBD1. V trimming: 7 bases; J trimming: 2 bases; junction bases outside the gene matches: 1. The CDR3 spans 12 residues. Germline-derived CDR1 and CDR2 are SNHLY and FYNNEI. DNA of the CDR3: TGTGCCAGCAACAGGGGAAACTATGGCTACACCTTC. Its protein is CASNRGNYGYTF.

This clonotype occurred many times. The chain joins TRBV20-1 to TRBJ1-1, with TRBD1 matching 7 bases. The J segment lost 6 bases and the V segment lost 3 bases, leaving 13 bases of the junction unmatched. In germline, CDR1 is DFQATT, CDR2 SNEGSKA (reference sequence). The CDR3 runs to 15 residues. CDR3 DNA: TGCAGTGCTAGGGGTTATGGACAGGTTGGCGCTGAAGCTTTCTTT. Its protein product is CSARGYGQVGAEAFF.

This clonotype occurred many times. This chain joins TRBV15 and TRBJ2-1, with a tentative D call TRBD2 (5 bases). The germline V gene has CDR1 LNHNV and CDR2 YYDKDF (reference sequence). The CDR3 consists of 16 residues. Deletions cut 1 base from V and 1 base from J, with 11 bases between. CDR3 protein: CATSRGASFSYNEQFF. CDR3 DNA: TGTGCCACCAGCAGAGGGGCTAGCTTTTCCTACAATGAGCAGTTCTTC.

This clonotype was seen more than once but under ten times. This rearrangement joins TRBV5-1 to TRBJ1-4; no clear D. The CDR3 has 15 amino acids. The V and J ends lost 0 bases and 5 bases respectively, with 11 bases between them. The germline CDR1 and CDR2 sequences are SGHRS and YFSETQ. CDR3: CASSLGQGINEKLFF. The CDR3 nucleotides are TGCGCCAGCAGCTTGGGTCAAGGGATAAATGAAAAACTGTTTTTT.

This clonotype has a count of ten or more. The chain is built from TRBV14 and TRBJ1-1, with 7 bases that match TRBD1. The CDR3 totals 16 residues. CDR1 and CDR2 from the germline V gene are SGHDN and FVKESK. With V trimmed by 3 bases and J by 0 bases, 7 bases remained unmatched. In DNA, the CDR3 is TGTGCCAGCAGCCATGCCGGGACAGCAATGAACACTGAAGCTTTCTTT. It is translated as CASSHAGTAMNTEAFF.

This clonotype was seen at least ten times. CDR3 nucleotides: TGCAGTGCTAGTTTGATGTTAGCGGGGAGCCAAGAGACCCAGTACTTC. Translated: CSASLMLAGSQETQYF. This rearrangement joins TRBV20-1 to TRBJ2-5; 8 nucleotides align to TRBD2. Germline lookup yields CDR1 DFQATT and CDR2 SNEGSKA (reference sequence). This CDR3 region has 16 residues. Germline trimming cut 3 bases from V and 1 base from J; bases unmatched to any gene: 10.

This clonotype is labeled as medium-sized. The chain links TRBV12-3 or TRBV12-4 to TRBJ1-3, with no clear D. The CDR3 length is 15 residues. The V and J ends lost 3 bases and 2 bases respectively, with 11 bases between them. CDR3 nucleotide sequence: TGTGCCAGCAGTTTTATGGGTGGGGCTGGAAACACCATATATTTT. As protein: CASSFMGGAGNTIYF.

This clonotype turned up a few times. The chain has TRBV3-1 and TRBJ1-5; TRBD1 might be the D (6 bases). V was trimmed by 0 bases and J by 7 bases, leaving 7 bases between them. Germline V gives CDR1 LGHDT, CDR2 YNNKEL (reference sequence). This CDR3 has 13 residues. The CDR3 sequence is CASSQEGTQPQHF. The CDR3 DNA reads TGTGCCAGCAGCCAAGAGGGGACACAGCCCCAGCATTTT.

This clonotype was observed a few times. The J gene is TRBJ1-5, the V gene TRBV7-2; D not certain. There are 12 residues in the CDR3. Trimming shortened V by 0 bases and J by 7 bases, and 4 bases separated the two germline ends. Germline V gene data show CDR1 as SGHTA and CDR2 as FQGNSA. In DNA, the CDR3 is TGTGCCAGCAGCTTAGCAGGCCAGCCCCAGCATTTT. The encoded protein is CASSLAGQPQHF.

This clonotype showed up many times. The chain couples TRBV11-2 to TRBJ1-1; D is undetermined. CDR1 is SGHAT and CDR2 is FQNNGV in the germline V gene. Trimming cost V 3 bases and J 4 bases, with 12 bases left between them. This CDR3 has 14 amino acids. This CDR3 reads CASSFARIGTEAFF. The CDR3 DNA follows: TGTGCCAGCAGCTTCGCTCGGATAGGCACTGAAGCTTTCTTT.

This clonotype was detected many times. V gene TRBV7-2 combines with J gene TRBJ2-1; D gene uncertain. V was trimmed by 3 bases and J by 5 bases, leaving 11 bases between them. Germline CDR1 SGHTA, CDR2 FQGNSA. The CDR3 spans 14 residues. CDR3 region: CASSFRVLNNEQFF. The CDR3 DNA is TGTGCCAGCAGCTTCCGGGTCCTGAACAATGAGCAGTTCTTC.

This clonotype occurred many times. This chain links TRBV7-2 with TRBJ1-6; D not certain. Trimming left V 4 bases short and J 8 bases short, with 12 bases between. This CDR3 has 14 amino acids. Germline V CDR1 and CDR2: SGHTA, FQGNSA. The DNA for the CDR3 is TGTGCCAGCAGCTGGTCTATTATCGATTCACCCCTCCACTTT. Amino acids: CASSWSIIDSPLHF.

This clonotype was seen ten or more times. The chain is built from TRBV6-2 or TRBV6-3 and TRBJ1-6; D remains ambiguous. The CDR3 contains 13 residues. The V end lost 6 bases, the J end lost 9 bases, and 12 bases lay between the germline ends. Germline lookup yields CDR1 MNHEY and CDR2 SVGEGT. In nucleotides, the CDR3 is TGTGCCAGCAGAGGATCCGGGGTTTCACCCCTCCACTTT. It encodes CASRGSGVSPLHF.

Notes on this clonotype: A much larger clone sits a single nucleotide away, making a read error possible. This chain joins TRBV7-8 and TRBJ2-3; 7 nucleotides agree with TRBD2. The CDR3 totals 15 residues. The germline gives CDR1 SGHVS, CDR2 FQNEAQ. The CDR3 sequence: CASSYRGVGTYTQYF. The CDR3 nucleotides read TGTGCCAGCAGCTACCGGGGGGTGGGCACATATACGCAGTATTTT.

This clonotype was counted at least ten times. J is TRBJ2-5 and V is TRBV4-1; tentatively, D is TRBD1 (6 bases). The germline V and J ends were trimmed by 3 bases and 3 bases, with 23 bases remaining between them. Germline V gene data show CDR1 as MGHRA and CDR2 as YSYEKL. There are 18 residues in the CDR3. CDR3 region: CASSHRQAQLTGKETQYF. CDR3 nucleotide sequence: TGCGCCAGCAGCCACAGACAGGCGCAATTAACCGGGAAAGAGACCCAGTACTTC.

This clonotype was picked up many times. J is TRBJ1-2 and V is TRBV12-3 or TRBV12-4; 10 nucleotides align to TRBD1. The CDR3 extends over 15 amino acids. The ends lost 4 bases at V and 4 bases at J; junction bases unmatched: 6. Here the CDR3 reads CASSSPDRGFYGYTF. In nucleotides, the CDR3 is TGTGCCAGCAGTTCCCCGGACAGGGGGTTCTATGGCTACACCTTC.

Many counts were recorded for this clonotype. The CDR3 bases are TGTGCCAGCAGTTGGTCCGGCATTCATAGCAATCAGCCCCAGCATTTT. This encodes CASSWSGIHSNQPQHF. The chain couples TRBV6-6 to TRBJ1-5; D remains ambiguous. The length of the CDR3 is 16 residues. CDR1 and CDR2 (germline): MNHNY, SVGAGI (reference sequence). V was clipped by 4 bases and J by 0 bases, with 13 bases between them.